These 23 T cell receptor beta chains were all obtained from the same sample, sequenced in a study of blood T cell repertoires in COVID-19. TCRdb keeps only in-frame clones here, not all; method: immunoSEQ multiplex PCR. The sample contains 300,000 to 400,000 clones, approximately 88% of which appear only once. Material for sequencing was PBMCs or T cells enriched from blood (not recorded which). The receptor set was obtained from a man aged 25 to 40 who had recovered from COVID-19.

The chain recombines TRBV6-5 with TRBJ2-7; TRBD1 is a possible D gene (6 bases). Trimming took 11 bases from V and 2 from J, leaving 19 bases between them. Germline V CDR1 and CDR2: MNHEY, SVGAGI. This CDR3 contains 14 residues. In DNA form, the CDR3 reads TGTGCCGTGGGGGCCTCACAGTCCACCTACGAGCAGTACTTC. Protein sequence: CAVGASQSTYEQYF.

The chain uses TRBV5-6 and TRBJ1-6; 9 nucleotides match TRBD1. Germline assignment: CDR1 SGHDT and CDR2 YYEEEE. The CDR3 extends over 15 amino acids. J lost 8 bases, V lost 4 bases, and 7 bases had no gene match. The CDR3: CASSVRQGGHSPLHF. In DNA form, the CDR3 reads TGTGCCAGCAGCGTGAGACAGGGGGGGCATTCACCCCTCCACTTT.

The rearrangement links TRBV6-1 to TRBJ2-2; TRBD2 might be the D (5 bases). The CDR3 is 14 amino acids. Looked up from germline, CDR1 is MNHNS and CDR2 is SASEGT. Trimming removed 0 bases from V and 7 bases from J, with 9 bases in between. The CDR3 nucleotides are TGTGCCAGCAGTGAAGCGCGGGTTGGCGGGGAGCTGTTTTTT. Protein product: CASSEARVGGELFF.

V usage is TRBV10-3 and J usage is TRBJ2-7, with TRBD1 as a possible D gene (5 bases). Germline assignment: CDR1 ENHRY and CDR2 SYGVKD. This CDR3 spans 16 amino acids. V lost 0 bases and J 0 bases, leaving 12 bases between the germline ends. The CDR3 nucleotides are TGTGCCATCAGTGAGTCGGGGCGACCGAACTCCTACGAGCAGTACTTC. Its protein product is CAISESGRPNSYEQYF.

V and J are TRBV30 and TRBJ2-2; possibly TRBD1 for D (5 bases). With 4 bases removed from V and 6 bases from J, the gap between germline ends came to 12 bases. The CDR3 is made up of 13 amino acids. The germline V gene has CDR1 GTSNPN and CDR2 SVGIG (reference sequence). The CDR3 sequence is CAWTPQGSGELFF. The DNA for the CDR3 is TGTGCCTGGACCCCTCAGGGTTCCGGGGAGCTGTTTTTT.

The chain has TRBV28 and TRBJ2-7; maybe TRBD1 (6 bases). This CDR3 comprises 14 residues. V lost 5 bases and J lost 3, with 14 bases in between. CDR1 and CDR2 (germline): MDHEN, SYDVKM. CDR3 coding DNA: TGTGCCAGCAGTACCATGACAGGCTACTACGAGCAGTACTTC. Encoded protein: CASSTMTGYYEQYF.

The rearrangement uses TRBV18 and TRBJ2-5; possible D gene TRBD1, 5 bases. This CDR3 comprises 15 residues. Germline V gives CDR1 KGHSH, CDR2 LQKENI. The V and J ends lost 6 bases and 1 base respectively, with 15 bases between them. This CDR3 reads CASSRSRGPQETQYF. CDR3 nucleotides: TGTGCCAGCTCCCGATCTAGGGGTCCCCAAGAGACCCAGTACTTC.

The chain combines TRBV2 with TRBJ2-7; 7 positions match TRBD1. The CDR3 is 14 amino acids. Germline V gene data show CDR1 as SNHLY and CDR2 as FYNNEI. The J segment lost 2 bases and the V segment lost 7 bases, leaving 8 bases of the junction unmatched. Here the CDR3 DNA reads TGTGCCAGCATGAGGGGGCTCGAAGCCTACGAGCAGTACTTC. This translates into CASMRGLEAYEQYF.

Concerning this clone itself: Within the sample, other DNA sequences also encode this same CDR3. The rearrangement joins TRBV12-3 or TRBV12-4 to TRBJ1-2, with a weak D call TRBD1 (5 bases). This CDR3 comprises 13 residues. The V end lost 5 bases, the J end lost 1 base, and 8 bases lay between the germline ends. The CDR3 coding sequence is TGTGCCAGCAGTCCCGACAGTAACTATGGCTACACCTTC. This translates into CASSPDSNYGYTF.

The count of this clone is one. The chain is built from TRBV6-5 and TRBJ2-5, with 8 nucleotides matching TRBD1. CDR3 length: 13 residues. J lost 1 base, V lost 7 bases, and 2 bases had no gene match. Germline assignment: CDR1 MNHEY and CDR2 SVGAGI. The CDR3 is CASTQGAQETQYF. In DNA form, the CDR3 reads TGTGCCAGCACCCAGGGGGCCCAAGAGACCCAGTACTTC.

The V gene is TRBV5-1, the J gene TRBJ2-7, with D tentatively TRBD1 (6 bases). Germline CDR1 reads SGHRS; CDR2 reads YFSETQ. The CDR3 runs to 15 residues. The ends were cut back, 4 bases at V and 3 bases at J, with 17 bases in the middle. In DNA form, the CDR3 reads TGCGCCAGCAGCCCTACAGGGCCTACGAACTACGAGCAGTACTTC. This translates into CASSPTGPTNYEQYF.

This clone was counted only a few times. The gene calls are TRBV7-9 and TRBJ2-2; 7 nucleotides line up with TRBD1. Trimming at V came to 8 bases and at J to 2 bases, leaving 8 bases not matched to a gene. Germline values: CDR1 SEHNR, CDR2 FQNEAQ (reference sequence). The CDR3 loop spans 15 amino acids. CDR3 DNA sequence: TGTGCCAGCGGAAGGACAGGAGGAAACACCGGGGAGCTGTTTTTT. This gives the protein CASGRTGGNTGELFF.

This clone is a singleton in its sample. This chain connects TRBV2 to TRBJ1-1, with D tentatively TRBD1 (6 bases). CDR1 and CDR2 from the germline V gene are SNHLY and FYNNEI. This CDR3 region has 17 residues. V lost 5 bases and J 3 bases, leaving 22 bases between the germline ends. The CDR3 DNA reads as TGTGCCAGCAGTCTAATCGGGGGGGCCGGTGGGGACACTGAAGCTTTCTTT. Its protein product is CASSLIGGAGGDTEAFF.

The chain is built from TRBV29-1 and TRBJ2-7; TRBD1 is a possible D gene (6 bases). In germline, CDR1 is SQVTM, CDR2 ANQGSEA. The V end was cut by 3 bases, the J end by 2 bases, with 14 bases between. There are 14 residues in the CDR3. The CDR3 region is CSVDIRGITYEQYF. CDR3 DNA sequence: TGCAGCGTTGATATAAGGGGGATCACCTACGAGCAGTACTTC.

The table lists this clone with a count of one. V and J are TRBV11-2 and TRBJ2-7, with D maybe TRBD1 (6 bases). Deletions cut 1 base from V and 2 bases from J, with 9 bases between. This CDR3 has 14 residues. CDR1 and CDR2 from the germline V gene are SGHAT and FQNNGV. CDR3 sequence: CASSLGGGAYEQYF. The DNA for the CDR3 is TGTGCCAGCAGCTTAGGAGGGGGTGCCTACGAGCAGTACTTC.

This chain uses TRBV5-1 with TRBJ2-5, with 8 bases lining up with TRBD1. Germline CDR1 SGHRS, CDR2 YFSETQ. This CDR3 has 15 residues. Unmatched junction bases numbered 4, after V lost 2 bases and J lost 1 base. CDR3: CASSFFTGGQETQYF. In DNA, the CDR3 is TGCGCCAGCAGCTTTTTCACAGGGGGCCAAGAGACCCAGTACTTC.

This clone was seen once. This chain connects TRBV7-8 to TRBJ2-3; 10 bases match TRBD1. In germline, CDR1 is SGHVS, CDR2 FQNEAQ. V shed 3 bases and J 0 bases; nucleotides not matched to a gene: 6. This CDR3 comprises 17 residues. The CDR3 loop is CASSFQDRGASTDTQYF. The CDR3 DNA is TGTGCCAGCAGCTTCCAGGACAGGGGGGCTAGCACAGATACGCAGTATTTT.

The sample holds one count of this clone. The rearrangement joins TRBV6-5 to TRBJ1-1; TRBD1 is a possible D gene (6 bases). The germline V gene encodes CDR1 MNHEY and CDR2 SVGAGI. CDR3 length: 14 amino acids. Trimming took off 2 bases at V and 4 bases at J, with 11 bases between the two ends. CDR3 sequence reads: CASSYPGVATEAFF. The CDR3 bases are TGTGCCAGCAGTTACCCAGGGGTTGCCACTGAAGCTTTCTTT.

This sequence joins TRBV5-8 and TRBJ1-6, with D perhaps matching TRBD1 (6 bases). Trimming removed 4 bases from V and 7 bases from J, with 12 bases in between. Germline V gene sequence: CDR1 SGHTS, CDR2 YDEGEE. The CDR3 has 14 residues. The CDR3 sequence is CASSLGQGNSPLHF. For the CDR3, the DNA is TGTGCCAGCAGCCTCGGGCAGGGGAATTCACCCCTCCACTTT.

The CDR3 DNA follows: TGTGCCAGCATGGAGGGGACAGGCTACGGGGAGCTGTTTTTT. This sequence encodes CASMEGTGYGELFF. The gene calls are TRBV6-5 and TRBJ2-2, with TRBD1 identical over 8 bases. Per germline, CDR1 MNHEY and CDR2 SVGAGI. The CDR3 loop spans 14 amino acids. Losses at the gene ends were 7 bases for V and 7 bases for J; bases not matched to a gene: 8.

This chain links TRBV12-5 with TRBJ2-2; 7 bases line up with TRBD1. CDR3 length equals 15 residues. J gave up 4 bases and V 2 bases, and 4 bases lay outside the gene matches. In germline, CDR1 is LGHNT, CDR2 FRNRAP. In nucleotides, the CDR3 is TGTGCTAGTGGTTTGTGGGCAGGGGGCACCGGGGAGCTGTTTTTT. Encoded protein: CASGLWAGGTGELFF.

Details on this clone: Distinct nucleotide sequences in the sample also encode this CDR3. V is TRBV18 and J is TRBJ1-2; 12 bases are a match to TRBD1. This CDR3 region has 15 residues. The germline V gene encodes CDR1 KGHSH and CDR2 LQKENI. V shed 3 bases, J shed 4 bases, and the junction held 3 bases outside the gene matches. In DNA, the CDR3 is TGTGCCAGCTCACCGGGACAGGGGGCCCTCTATGGCTACACCTTC. As protein: CASSPGQGALYGYTF.

The chain carries TRBV2 and TRBJ2-3, with a possible D match to TRBD2 (7 bases). The ends were cut back, 7 bases at V and 5 bases at J, with 19 bases in the middle. This CDR3 is 15 amino acids long. In germline, CDR1 is SNHLY, CDR2 FYNNEI. The CDR3 here is CASTKDTGRGDTQYF. As DNA, the CDR3 is TGTGCCAGCACAAAGGATACAGGGAGGGGAGATACGCAGTATTTT.